The 8 T cell receptor beta chains below all came from one sample that was sequenced in a study of siplizumab effects on memory and regulatory T cells. Clones were read by immunoSEQ multiplex PCR, and TCRdb kept only the in-frame ones, dropping some. The sample includes tens of thousands of clones, 93% of them seen just once. The sample taken for sequencing was CD8+ T cells sorted from blood. The receptors were sampled from a human donor in good health.

The genes are TRBV9 and TRBJ2-1; D is undetermined. Looked up from germline, CDR1 is SGDLS and CDR2 is YYNGEE. The CDR3 loop spans 13 amino acids. Between the trimmed V and J ends, which lost 3 bases and 6 bases, there was a span of 10 bases. CDR3 sequence (DNA): TGTGCCAGCAGCGAACCAGTCACCAATGAGCAGTTCTTC. Amino acids: CASSEPVTNEQFF. Full variable domain (remainder filled in from reference TRBV9 and TRBJ2-1): DSGVTQTPKHLITATGQRVTLRCSPRSGDLSVYWYQQSLDQGLQFLIQYYNGEERAKGNILERFSAQQFPDLHSELNLSSLELGDSALYFCASSEPVTNEQFFGPGTRLTVL.

The chain has TRBV6-5 and TRBJ2-2; 8 bases fit TRBD2. CDR3 size: 15 residues. CDR1 and CDR2 from the germline V gene are MNHEY and SVGAGI. V lost 10 bases, J lost 4 bases, and 11 bases stayed unmatched. The CDR3 bases are TGTGCCACAAATGGACTAGCCGAAAGCACCGGGGAGCTGTTTTTT. Translated, it gives CATNGLAESTGELFF.

V is TRBV4-2 and J is TRBJ1-5; a weak D match, TRBD1 (5 bases). The CDR3 runs to 13 residues. V lost 1 base to trimming and J lost 4 bases, with 5 bases between them. Germline CDR1 reads LGHNA; CDR2 reads YNFKEQ. CDR3 nucleotides: TGTGCCAGCAGCCAAGGACAGAATCAGCCCCAGCATTTT. It yields the protein CASSQGQNQPQHF.

V usage is TRBV11-2 and J usage is TRBJ2-7, with D possibly being TRBD2 (5 bases). This CDR3 is built from 15 residues. Germline V gene lookup returns CDR1 SGHAT and CDR2 FQNNGV. The V end lost 5 bases, the J end lost 1 base, and 15 bases lay between the germline ends. CDR3: CASSVSFTGSYEQYF. The CDR3 DNA sequence: TGTGCCAGCAGCGTTTCCTTTACGGGATCCTACGAGCAGTACTTC.

Written as DNA, the CDR3 is TGTGTCAGAAGCTTAGTGTCTAGCGGGTGCATAGAATTCTACGAGCAGTACTTC. Protein product: CVRSLVSSGCIEFYEQYF. J is TRBJ2-7 and V is TRBV7-5; the table assigns TRBD2, which was not confirmed against the DNA. TRBV7-5 is noted as a pseudogene. The CDR3 totals 18 residues.

The chain couples TRBV19 to TRBJ2-1; no reliable D call. Trimming shortened V by 6 bases and J by 0 bases, and 9 bases separated the two germline ends. The CDR3 consists of 14 residues. The germline V gene has CDR1 LNHDA and CDR2 SQIVND (reference sequence). The CDR3 DNA reads TGTGCCAGTAGGGACGAAAGCTCCTACAATGAGCAGTTCTTC. Translation gives CASRDESSYNEQFF.

This chain joins TRBV4-3 and TRBJ2-7; 10 bases are a match to TRBD2. Trimming cost V 0 bases and J 7 bases; bases outside gene matches: 9. The germline V gene encodes CDR1 LGHNA and CDR2 YSLEER. CDR3 length equals 16 residues. DNA for the CDR3: TGCGCCAGCAGCCAAGAGGGGAGACTAGCGGGTGGGGAGCAGTACTTC. Translation gives CASSQEGRLAGGEQYF.

This chain connects TRBV30 to TRBJ2-2; unclear D gene. Germline V gene data show CDR1 as GTSNPN and CDR2 as SVGIG (reference sequence). V lost 2 bases and J 7 bases, leaving 8 bases between the germline ends. This CDR3 spans 12 amino acids. CDR3 sequence reads: CAWSTVIGELFF. The CDR3 coding sequence is TGTGCCTGGAGTACTGTTATCGGGGAGCTGTTTTTT.